A selection of T cell receptor beta chains follows, all from one sample in a study of shared clonotypes between healthy human individuals. Some clones are missing from TCRdb's copy, which holds only in-frame ones; the method was immunoSEQ multiplex PCR. The sample records over 800,000 clones, 92% being singletons. The sample consisted of naive CD8+ T cells sorted from blood. These receptors originate from a man under 40 in good health. The conserved cysteine and the conserved F or W are not part of the CDR3 here.

TRBJ2-1 | TRBV5-5 | ASSLRLARWSEQF
TRBJ2-7 | TRBV2 | ASRDSLSYEQY
TRBJ2-1 | TRBV18 | ASSGTSGSAFYNEQF
TRBJ2-3 | TRBV4-1 | ASSQVDHTDTQY
TRBJ2-7 | TRBV2 | ASSDRGPRYEQY
TRBJ2-3 | TRBV2 | ASSPGGSGSTDTQY
TRBJ2-2 | TRBV7-2 | ASTQKGESNTGELF
TRBJ1-1 | TRBV28 | ASTLGGSYTEAF
TRBJ1-5 | TRBV10-3 | AISESGARDQPQH
TRBJ2-2 | TRBV27 | ASSFVDNTGELF
TRBJ2-2 | TRBV29-1 | SVREGRAGELF
TRBJ2-7 | TRBV6-1 | ASSSGRTYEQY
TRBJ2-7 | TRBV14 | ASSQAHRDLY
TRBJ2-7 | TRBV27 | ASSLGQGSYEQY
TRBJ2-1 | TRBV11-2 | ATRGLTYNEQF
TRBJ2-7 | TRBV5-1 | ASSLGERVEQY